This paragraph reports one T cell receptor beta chain. Its antigen is undetermined. The protocol was immunoSEQ multiplex PCR, while the TCRdb copy is restricted to in-frame clones and leaves out a portion. The sample lists about 120,000 clones, about 85% occurring once. The germline V gene has CDR1 MGHRA and CDR2 YSYEKL. V lost 0 bases and J lost 2; bases outside the gene matches: 7. CDR3 size: 16 residues. This sample is part of a study of T cell responses to AZD1222 COVID-19 vaccine. Whole-study results and caveats: Possibly, clonal diversity was underestimated; donors were largely white British and included more females.

The chain combines TRBV4-1 with TRBJ2-7; 7 nucleotides match TRBD2. The source of this sequence is an adult who received the AZD1222 COVID-19 vaccine. The material was peripheral blood, obtained 28 days after the second AZD1222 dose. This CDR3 is CASSQDFTSEAYEQYF. CDR3 bases: TGCGCCAGCAGCCAAGATTTTACTAGCGAGGCCTACGAGCAGTACTTC.